This T cell receptor (beta chain) was documented in a study of T cell responses to AZD1222 COVID-19 vaccine. Study-wide results and caveats: The study reported that nearly half of spike-specific TCRs target unmutated variant regions. Along spike, vaccine-associated CD4 TCRs were found throughout, with dominance at 160-218 and 743-854. Females made up more of the donors, who were largely white British, and clonal diversity may have come out too low.

A word on this clone: Its antigen is undetermined.

Using immunoSEQ multiplex PCR, the repertoire was profiled, and TCRdb retains in-frame clones only, with some absent. The sample gives approximately 81,000 clones, about 80% of which show up once; approximately 1.4% is in the top ten. Analysis merged second doses at about 4 or about 12 weeks. Germline CDR1 SNHLY, CDR2 FYNNEI. The CDR3 consists of 11 residues. Trimming took off 4 bases at V and 9 bases at J, with 7 bases between the two ends. The chain is built from TRBV2 and TRBJ2-1, with D possibly matching TRBD1 (5 bases). This specimen was peripheral blood, taken 28 days after the second AZD1222 dose. The receptor comes from an adult who received the AZD1222 COVID-19 vaccine. Written as DNA, the CDR3 is TGTGCCAGCAGTGTGGGGCGTGAGCAGTTCTTC. Translated, it gives CASSVGREQFF.